This T cell receptor (beta chain) was found in a study of CD8+CD57+ T cells in acquired aplastic anemia (dated 2018 in TCRdb). Study-wide context: On average, sorted CD4+ and CD8+ cells yielded around 3.4 ug of extracted DNA, with a range of roughly 0.17 to 30 ug. A CD8+CD57+ expansion meant a frequency higher than the mean frequency seen in healthy subjects. Paper-wide results and their limitations: Between patients and healthy controls, no significant difference in CD8+ Simpson's diversity was found (P=0.060). Twenty-nine CD8+ CDR3 sequences were found in both patients and controls but appeared to be highly expressed in patients and within the immunodominant clones of the patients.

Many counts were recorded for this clonotype. The target of this receptor is not known. Base qualities are not at hand, and no much larger clone is one base apart. CDR1 and CDR2 were assigned from the germline V gene (reference sequence) as WNHNN and SYGVQD. The CDR3, cysteine through phenylalanine, is 16 amino acids long. Only the CDR3 part of the read is kept: 48 bases, read in frame from the first base. V gives up 2 bases and J gives up 4 bases, and the segment between their germline ends measures 18 bases. Patients chosen for sequencing had shown expansion of CD8+CD57+ cells by flow cytometry. Every patient had a diagnosis of severe acquired aplastic anemia based on International Study of Aplastic Anemia and Agranulocytosis and Camitta criteria. At the time blood was sampled, none of the patients had received any therapy. In the study, sorted CD4+ and CD8+ blood T cells from patients with severe aplastic anemia and from healthy subjects underwent deep sequencing of TCR repertoires. Patients were enrolled under clinicaltrials.gov protocols 00001620, 01623167, 00001397, 00071045, 00081523 and 00961064 in the USA. Ficoll-Paque density gradient centrifugation was used to isolate peripheral blood mononuclear cells. CD4+ and CD8+ T cells were sorted by FACS or magnetic beads before DNA extraction.

Profiling of TCR beta VDJ combinations and CDR3 sequences used genomic DNA as the template. TCR repertoire sequencing was run on an Illumina HiSeq 2000. The original pipeline was this. Repertoire assessment relied on Simpson's diversity index, CDR3 size and DJ length profiles, and TRBV/TRBJ rearrangement plots. Whichever DNA sequence was most abundant in the deep sequencing data was defined as the immunodominant clone. CDR3 amino acid sequences were screened for sharing across subjects and compared with published repertoires and the VDJdb database. TCRdb took the public reads, trimmed them with fastp at Q25, ran MiXCR for clone calling and kept in-frame beta chains. Records with the same CDR3 protein are collapsed into one entry carrying the most frequent genes and DNA. The V and J calls were not made by the authors but by TCRdb's processing. This sample lists about 190,000 distinct CDR3 sequences; less than 60% were detected once. The ten biggest clones cover about 8.8% of the sample.

Recombination connected TRBV10-1 to TRBJ2-7, with TRBD1 tentatively as D gene (5 bases match). This receptor was identified in a human donor with aplastic anemia. Sequencing used sorted CD4+, CD8+, or CD8+CD57+ T cells (not recorded which) from PBMCs. Here is the DNA: TGCGCCAGCAGTGAGGACAGAGCCAATAGCTCATACGAGCAGTACTTC. It encodes CASSEDRANSSYEQYF.